What follows are 8 T cell receptor beta chains derived from one specimen sequenced in a study of blood T cell repertoires in COVID-19. TCRdb's table, derived via immunoSEQ multiplex PCR, lists solely in-frame clones and lacks some. This sample carries roughly 440,000 clones, more than 70% of them seen once, and the ten largest clones take roughly 12%. The sample was peripheral blood. These receptors all stem from a woman aged 50 to 65 with COVID-19, enrolled during active disease.

This chain connects TRBV18 to TRBJ1-2; D ambiguous. Germline CDR1 KGHSH, CDR2 LQKENI. V lost 3 bases to trimming and J lost 4 bases, with 6 bases between them. The length of the CDR3 is 12 residues. The chain's CDR3 is CASSPSSYGYTF. The CDR3 nucleotides read TGTGCCAGCTCACCGAGTTCCTATGGCTACACCTTC.

This chain links TRBV9 with TRBJ2-1; the D gene is possibly TRBD1 (6 bases). The CDR3 consists of 13 residues. Germline-derived CDR1 and CDR2 are SGDLS and YYNGEE. V was clipped by 0 bases and J by 6 bases, with 7 bases between them. This CDR3 is CASSVGRGNEQFF. As DNA, the CDR3 is TGTGCCAGCAGCGTAGGCAGGGGCAATGAGCAGTTCTTC.

The chain recombines TRBV7-3 with TRBJ2-1; 7 nucleotides align to TRBD1. Germline V gives CDR1 SGHTA, CDR2 FQGTGA. The CDR3 totals 15 residues. The V gene end was trimmed by 4 bases and the J gene end by 4 bases; junction bases not matched to a gene: 7. CDR3 residues: CASSSYRGPYNEQFF. CDR3 bases: TGTGCCAGCAGCTCCTACAGGGGCCCATACAATGAGCAGTTCTTC.

V and J are TRBV30 and TRBJ2-3; 8 bases align to TRBD2. Germline V CDR1 and CDR2: GTSNPN, SVGIG (reference sequence). Trimming removed 3 bases from V and 1 base from J; junction bases left unmatched: 6. CDR3 size: 15 residues. The CDR3 DNA follows: TGTGCCTGGAGCCGGAATAGCGGGGGCACAGATACGCAGTATTTT. As protein: CAWSRNSGGTDTQYF. The variable domain in full, with the rest retrieved from reference TRBV30 and TRBJ2-3, is SQTIHQWPATLVQPVGSPLSLECTVEGTSNPNLYWYRQAAGRGLQLLFYSVGIGQISSEVPQNLSASRPQDRQFILSSKKLLLSDSGFYLCAWSRNSGGTDTQYFGPGTRLTVL.

This chain joins TRBV21-1 and TRBJ1-4; whether TRBD1, the table's D call, matches the DNA was not checked. TRBV21-1 is a listed pseudogene. The CDR3 contains 13 residues. CDR3 sequence (DNA): TGTGCCAGCAGCGCCTCAGGATGGGAAAAACTGTTTTTT. As protein: CASSASGWEKLFF.

The chain couples TRBV7-8 to TRBJ1-2, with D perhaps TRBD1 (5 bases). With 3 bases removed from V and 5 bases from J, the gap between germline ends came to 16 bases. Germline assignment: CDR1 SGHVS and CDR2 FQNEAQ. The CDR3 length is 15 residues. The CDR3 coding sequence is TGTGCCAGCAGCTTGGGTTTTGGGTCAGGGTATGGCTACACCTTC. It translates to CASSLGFGSGYGYTF.

In DNA, the CDR3 is TGCAGCGCCTGGGACAGGGATCAGCCCCAGCATTTT. Protein product: CSAWDRDQPQHF. This chain joins TRBV29-1 and TRBJ1-5; 9 positions agree with TRBD1. Germline CDR1 is SQVTM and CDR2 is ANQGSEA. The J segment lost 5 bases and the V segment lost 7 bases, leaving 3 bases of the junction unmatched. The CDR3 is made up of 12 amino acids.

The genes are TRBV5-1 and TRBJ1-3; maybe TRBD1 (5 bases). The length of the CDR3 is 16 residues. V was trimmed by 6 bases and J by 0 bases, leaving 16 bases between them. The germline CDR1 and CDR2 sequences are SGHRS and YFSETQ. In DNA, the CDR3 is TGCGCCAGCACCATGGGTACAGGTTCCTCTGGAAACACCATATATTTT. Amino acids: CASTMGTGSSGNTIYF.